Listed below are T cell receptor beta chains from one sample, sequenced in a study of T cell clones after liver transplantation. The data were produced by immunoSEQ multiplex PCR, yet TCRdb's version contains in-frame clones alone and is incomplete. The sample holds roughly 72,000 clones, approximately 80% seen once. The material sequenced was CD4+ T cells from blood, taken around 50 months after liver transplant. The receptors shown here come from a human patient who received a liver transplant. The graft donor may account for some of the T cells. Both conserved end residues are part of each CDR3. The D gene is left open where the match is weak. Expanded clones get a size class; other rows say once, few or many, or leave the size out.

TRBV19,TRBJ2-1,-,once,TGTGCCAGTAATGGACCCGGGGCTTACAATGAGCAGTTCTTC,CASNGPGAYNEQFF
TRBV15,TRBJ2-3,-,-,TGTGCCACCAGCAGAGGCACCGGGACACTAAGCACAGATACGCAGTATTTT,CATSRGTGTLSTDTQYF
TRBV11-1,TRBJ2-3,TRBD2,-,TGTGCCAGCAGCTTGGGGGAGGGCCGCAGAGATACGCAGTATTTT,CASSLGEGRRDTQYF
TRBV7-2,TRBJ2-1,-,once,TGTGCCAGCAGCTTAGAAACAGGTTACAATGAGCAGTTCTTC,CASSLETGYNEQFF
TRBV15,TRBJ2-7,TRBD2,-,TGTGCCACCAGCAGTTTTAGCGGGAGGAACGAGCAGTACTTC,CATSSFSGRNEQYF
TRBV6-5,TRBJ2-4,-,-,TGTGCCAGCAGGACCCTGAGGAACATTCAGTACTTC,CASRTLRNIQYF
TRBV7-2,TRBJ2-5,-,once,TGTGCCAGCAGCGGCTTCGCGGAGGCACAAGAGACCCAGTACTTC,CASSGFAEAQETQYF
TRBV9,TRBJ1-6,-,-,TGTGCCAGCACCCCTGGCCTATGGCAGTCACCCCTCCACTTT,CASTPGLWQSPLHF
TRBV11-2,TRBJ2-5,TRBD1,-,TGTGCCAGCAGCTTAGACTCAGGGGGCGGTCAAGAGACCCAGTACTTC,CASSLDSGGGQETQYF
TRBV19,TRBJ1-4,-,-,TGTGCCAGCAGGGAGAGGGCAACTAATGAAAAACTGTTTTTT,CASRERATNEKLFF
TRBV4-1,TRBJ1-1,TRBD1,-,TGCGCCAGCAGTATAGAGGGGGCTCCGACTGAAGCTTTCTTT,CASSIEGAPTEAFF
TRBV30,TRBJ2-2,TRBD2,-,TGTGCCTGGAGTGTATCTAGGACTAGCAGTAGTTCCGGGGAGCTGTTTTTT,CAWSVSRTSSSSGELFF